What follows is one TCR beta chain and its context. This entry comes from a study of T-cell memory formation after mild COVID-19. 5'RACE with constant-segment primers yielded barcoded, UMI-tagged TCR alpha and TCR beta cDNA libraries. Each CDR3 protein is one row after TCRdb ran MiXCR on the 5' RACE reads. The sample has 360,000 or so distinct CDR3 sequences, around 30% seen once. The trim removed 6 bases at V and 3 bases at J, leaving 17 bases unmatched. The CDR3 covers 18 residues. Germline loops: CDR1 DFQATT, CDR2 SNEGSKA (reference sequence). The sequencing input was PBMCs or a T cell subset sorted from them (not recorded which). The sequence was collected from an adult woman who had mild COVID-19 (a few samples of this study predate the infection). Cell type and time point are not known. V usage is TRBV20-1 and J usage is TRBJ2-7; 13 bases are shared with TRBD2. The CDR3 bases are TGCAGTGCGCGGGTAGGACTAGCGGGAGCCGCCAACCTCTACGAGCAGTACTTC. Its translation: CSARVGLAGAANLYEQYF.